A selection of T cell receptor beta chains follows, all from one sample in a study of blood T cell repertoires in COVID-19. The repertoire was sequenced with immunoSEQ multiplex PCR; TCRdb's copy has only in-frame clones and lacks some. The sample includes some 68,000 clones, approximately 88% of them seen just once. The sequencing sample was made of peripheral blood. These receptors originate from a human donor in a cohort sampled during active COVID-19. CDR3s include the opening cysteine and the closing phenylalanine or tryptophan. The D gene is left open where the match is weak. Size tells how often a clone was seen (once, few, many) or the class of an expanded clone, and some rows leave it out.

abundance	v_gene	j_gene	d_gene	CDR3aa	CDR3nt
-	TRBV7-9	TRBJ1-2	-	CASSWPANYGYTF	TGTGCCAGCAGTTGGCCCGCTAACTATGGCTACACCTTC
-	TRBV4-3	TRBJ1-2	-	CASSRERNYGYTF	TGCGCCAGCAGTAGAGAGAGAAACTATGGCTACACCTTC
once	TRBV2	TRBJ1-2	TRBD1	CAGTGTAVNYGYTF	TGTGCCGGGACCGGGACAGCAGTAAACTATGGCTACACCTTC
-	TRBV2	TRBJ2-5	-	CATNRLQETQYF	TGTGCCACCAACCGACTACAAGAGACCCAGTACTTC
-	TRBV10-3	TRBJ2-1	TRBD2	CAIAPGTSGINEQFF	TGTGCCATTGCACCCGGGACTAGCGGGATCAATGAGCAGTTCTTC
-	TRBV6-5	TRBJ2-7	-	CASSYGRRDSYEQYF	TGTGCCAGCAGCTACGGTAGGCGGGACTCCTACGAGCAGTACTTC
-	TRBV5-5	TRBJ1-2	-	CASSFQDRDGYTF	TGTGCCAGCAGCTTCCAGGATAGAGATGGCTACACCTTC
-	TRBV19	TRBJ1-5	TRBD1	CASRQHRGKVNQPQHF	TGTGCCAGTAGGCAGCACAGGGGAAAGGTAAATCAGCCCCAGCATTTT
-	TRBV7-9	TRBJ2-5	TRBD1	CASSSTGAQETQYF	TGTGCCAGCAGTTCGACAGGGGCCCAAGAGACCCAGTACTTC
-	TRBV7-2	TRBJ1-2	-	CASSQRGGRGYTF	TGTGCCAGCAGCCAGAGGGGGGGCCGTGGCTACACCTTC
-	TRBV30	TRBJ1-4	-	CAYYSGRSRKLFF	TGTGCCTATTACTCCGGGAGGTCTCGAAAACTGTTTTTT
-	TRBV7-2	TRBJ2-5	TRBD2	CASSSRTSGGPVLGETQYF	TGTGCCAGCAGCTCCCGGACTAGCGGGGGGCCGGTCCTTGGGGAGACCCAGTACTTC
-	TRBV3-1/TRBV3-2	TRBJ2-1	TRBD2	CASSHWTVLLGGRVNNEQFF	TGTGCCAGCAGCCATTGGACGGTTTTATTAGGCGGGAGGGTCAACAATGAGCAGTTCTTC
-	TRBV28	TRBJ2-3	TRBD1	CASSFRDREDTQYF	TGTGCCAGCAGTTTTAGGGACAGGGAGGATACGCAGTATTTT
-	TRBV5-5	TRBJ2-7	TRBD2	CASSSIGWGGSYEQYF	TGTGCCAGCAGCTCCATTGGGTGGGGGGGCTCCTACGAGCAGTACTTC